What follows are 21 T cell receptor beta chains derived from one specimen sequenced in a study of T cells in Graves' hyperthyroidism and ophthalmopathy. Authors of the study amplified TCR beta CDR3 regions from RNA transcripts. HTBI primers drove first-round RT-PCR of the TCR CDR3. TCRdb processed the multiplex PCR reads anew with MiXCR; each CDR3 protein has one entry. Altogether roughly 700,000 distinct CDR3 sequences are present, 17% being singletons, with the ten largest covering about 16%. Sequenced sample: blood. The receptors originated from a man aged 45 to 65 with Graves' hyperthyroidism.

The sample holds a few counts of this clonotype. This chain uses TRBV2 with TRBJ1-6; D might be TRBD1 (5 bases). The CDR3 contains 14 residues. The V and J ends lost 6 bases and 5 bases respectively, with 11 bases between them. Germline V gene data show CDR1 as SNHLY and CDR2 as FYNNEI. The CDR3 region has the DNA TGTGCCAGCAGGAGACAGTTCGATAATTCACCCCTCCACTTT. It translates to CASRRQFDNSPLHF.

This clonotype was picked up many times. V and J are TRBV2 and TRBJ1-5; D not certain. The ends were cut back, 4 bases at V and 5 bases at J, with 9 bases in the middle. The germline V gene has CDR1 SNHLY and CDR2 FYNNEI. The CDR3 runs to 13 residues. CDR3 amino acids: CASSVSGDQPQHF. The DNA for the CDR3 is TGTGCCAGCAGTGTTTCGGGCGATCAGCCCCAGCATTTT.

CDR3 residues: CASSPGHSVNQPQHF. As DNA, the CDR3 is TGCGCCAGCAGCCCGGGACACTCAGTCAATCAGCCCCAGCATTTT. The V call is TRBV4-1, the J call TRBJ1-5, with TRBD1 as a possible D gene (6 bases). Germline values: CDR1 MGHRA, CDR2 YSYEKL. V lost 4 bases, J lost 3 bases, and 13 bases lay in between. The CDR3 sequence is 15 residues long.

This clonotype was seen many times. This chain's CDR3 is CASSVSSAILYNEQFF. CDR3 coding DNA: TGTGCCAGCAGCGTTTCTAGCGCGATACTGTACAATGAGCAGTTCTTC. This sequence joins TRBV27 and TRBJ2-1, with D tentatively TRBD2 (6 bases). The CDR3 sequence is 16 residues long. Germline values: CDR1 MNHEY, CDR2 SMNVEV (reference sequence). Trimming took 6 bases from V and 4 from J, leaving 19 bases between them.

In nucleotides, the CDR3 is TGTGCCAGCAGTATAGAGACGCCGGTTACGCAGTATTTT. This sequence encodes CASSIETPVTQYF. The chain joins TRBV28 to TRBJ2-3; D is ambiguous. Germline V CDR1 and CDR2: MDHEN, SYDVKM. V lost 5 bases to trimming and J lost 8 bases, with 14 bases between them. The CDR3 spans 13 residues.

This clonotype turned up a few times. The junction shows a germline mismatch at one end, possibly a read error. The rearrangement links TRBV7-9 to TRBJ1-5, with D unclear. The length of the CDR3 is 12 residues. CDR1 and CDR2 from the germline V gene are SEHNR and FQNEAQ (reference sequence). The CDR3 nucleotides read TGTGCCGGCAGCTTAGATGTTCAGCCCCAGCATTTT. Its protein product is CAGSLDVQPQHF.

This clonotype was found many times. The chain has TRBV3-1 and TRBJ1-2, with unresolved D. The germline gives CDR1 LGHDT, CDR2 YNNKEL (reference sequence). V was shortened by 3 bases and J by 10 bases, with 15 bases between the two germline ends. This CDR3 spans 13 amino acids. DNA for the CDR3: TGTGCCAGCAGCCAGGTGGGAAGCGGCGACTACACCTTC. This codes for CASSQVGSGDYTF.

A few counts support this clonotype. The chain uses TRBV6-2 or TRBV6-3 and TRBJ2-3; D call uncertain. V dropped 8 bases and J dropped 2 bases, with 17 bases sitting between them. Looked up from germline, CDR1 is MNHEY and CDR2 is SVGEGT. The CDR3 spans 15 residues. This CDR3 is CASVPLASSTDTQYF. As DNA, the CDR3 is TGTGCCAGCGTCCCCCTGGCGAGCTCCACAGATACGCAGTATTTT.

This clonotype was picked up many times. V and J are TRBV28 and TRBJ1-6, with TRBD1 matching 10 bases. This CDR3 has 15 amino acids. V lost 4 bases to trimming and J lost 3 bases; unmatched junction nucleotides: 0. Germline-derived CDR1 and CDR2 are MDHEN and SYDVKM. CDR3 nucleotides: TGTGCCAGCAGTTGGGACAGGGGCTATAATTCACCCCTCCACTTT. Translation gives CASSWDRGYNSPLHF.

This clonotype came up a few times. The chain carries TRBV7-9 and TRBJ1-2; 7 bases map to TRBD1. There are 13 residues in the CDR3. Germline V gene lookup returns CDR1 SEHNR and CDR2 FQNEAQ (reference sequence). V trimming: 5 bases; J trimming: 8 bases; junction bases outside the gene matches: 8. CDR3 region: CASSAFGTEGYTF. Here the CDR3 DNA reads TGTGCCAGCAGCGCCTTCGGGACAGAAGGCTACACCTTC.

This clonotype was counted only a few times. J is TRBJ2-1 and V is TRBV6-1, with 13 nucleotides matching TRBD2. In germline, CDR1 is MNHNS, CDR2 SASEGT. The CDR3 is 15 residues long. The ends lost 5 bases at V and 9 bases at J; junction bases unmatched: 7. The CDR3 nucleotides are TGTGCCAGCAGTCTGCGACTAGCGGGAGGCATTGAGCAGTTCTTC. Amino acid sequence: CASSLRLAGGIEQFF.

This clonotype occurred a few times. The chain has TRBV28 and TRBJ1-4, with D unresolved. The CDR3 consists of 15 residues. Germline values: CDR1 MDHEN, CDR2 SYDVKM. Deletions cut 2 bases from V and 4 bases from J, with 11 bases between. Here the CDR3 reads CASSLVSGDNEKLFF. DNA for the CDR3: TGTGCCAGCAGTTTAGTGTCAGGCGATAATGAAAAACTGTTTTTT.

This clonotype appeared a few times. The chain employs TRBV4-1 and TRBJ1-2, with TRBD1 matching over 8 bases. J was trimmed by 6 bases and V by 1 base; bases with no gene match: 4. The V gene's germline CDR1 is MGHRA and CDR2 YSYEKL. The CDR3 spans 14 residues. The CDR3 sequence is CASSQGTGNHGYTF. The CDR3 nucleotides read TGCGCCAGCAGCCAAGGGACAGGGAATCATGGCTACACCTTC.

This clonotype was picked up many times. This chain joins TRBV12-3 or TRBV12-4 and TRBJ1-1; no clear D. V lost 1 base, J lost 2 bases, and 5 bases lay in between. The CDR3 is 13 residues long. Here the CDR3 reads CASSLGHNTEAFF. For the CDR3, the DNA is TGTGCCAGCAGTTTAGGGCACAACACTGAAGCTTTCTTT.

This clonotype appeared many times. The V gene is TRBV27, the J gene TRBJ2-7, with 10 bases matching TRBD1. Germline trimming cut 6 bases from V and 3 bases from J; bases unmatched to any gene: 2. This CDR3 spans 13 amino acids. Germline-derived CDR1 and CDR2 are MNHEY and SMNVEV (reference sequence). The CDR3 nucleotides read TGTGCCAGCAGCGGGACAGGGGACTACGAGCAGTACTTC. This translates into CASSGTGDYEQYF.

The genes are TRBV6-1 and TRBJ2-5; 8 positions agree with TRBD1. There are 15 residues in the CDR3. J lost 4 bases, V lost 7 bases, and 11 bases had no gene match. Germline CDR1 and CDR2: MNHNS and SASEGT. In DNA, the CDR3 is TGTGCCAGCACACCTTCCGGACAGGGCGGAGAGACCCAGTACTTC. Translating it yields CASTPSGQGGETQYF.

Many counts were recorded for this clonotype. The chain couples TRBV12-3 or TRBV12-4 to TRBJ2-2, with D possibly being TRBD1 or TRBD2 (6 bases each). V was pared by 4 bases and J by 5 bases, with 11 bases between. CDR3 length: 14 residues. DNA of the CDR3: TGTGCCAGCAGTTACGGGGGCCGTACCGGGGAGCTGTTTTTT. Residues: CASSYGGRTGELFF.

As regards this clonotype: A much larger clone is a single base away; this may be a read error. The gene calls are TRBV7-2 and TRBJ2-3; 14 nucleotides line up with TRBD2. This CDR3 comprises 20 residues. Germline CDR1 SGHTA, CDR2 FQGNSA. V shed 4 bases, J shed 5 bases, and the junction held 17 bases outside the gene matches. In nucleotides, the CDR3 is TGTGCCAGCAGCTCAGCGAGGACTAGCGGGAGGCCACCTCCGGGAGATACGCAGTATTTT. Residues: CASSSARTSGRPPPGDTQYF.

This clonotype was counted ten times or more. The chain carries TRBV20-1 and TRBJ1-3; D unclear. The germline V and J ends were trimmed by 2 bases and 4 bases, with 9 bases remaining between them. The CDR3 is 13 amino acids. CDR1 and CDR2 (germline): DFQATT, SNEGSKA (reference sequence). The CDR3 DNA follows: TGCAGTGCTAGACAGGTTACGGGAAACACCATATATTTT. Its translation: CSARQVTGNTIYF.

The V and J genes are TRBV6-2 or TRBV6-3 and TRBJ2-1; 9 nucleotides line up with TRBD1. Trimming at V came to 4 bases and at J to 8 bases, leaving 12 bases not matched to a gene. The CDR3 sequence is 16 residues long. Germline V lookup: CDR1 MNHEY, CDR2 SVGEGT. CDR3 amino acids: CASSSTGTGKGDEQFF. CDR3 nucleotides: TGTGCCAGCAGTTCCACCGGGACAGGGAAAGGGGATGAGCAGTTCTTC.

This clonotype has only a few counts. The rearrangement joins TRBV30 to TRBJ2-3, with TRBD2 matching over 8 bases. Looked up from germline, CDR1 is GTSNPN and CDR2 is SVGIG (reference sequence). V shed 3 bases and J 8 bases; nucleotides not matched to a gene: 10. The CDR3 runs to 14 residues. The CDR3 here is CAWRVPGGPGTQYF. CDR3 DNA: TGTGCCTGGAGAGTCCCGGGAGGGCCTGGTACGCAGTATTTT.